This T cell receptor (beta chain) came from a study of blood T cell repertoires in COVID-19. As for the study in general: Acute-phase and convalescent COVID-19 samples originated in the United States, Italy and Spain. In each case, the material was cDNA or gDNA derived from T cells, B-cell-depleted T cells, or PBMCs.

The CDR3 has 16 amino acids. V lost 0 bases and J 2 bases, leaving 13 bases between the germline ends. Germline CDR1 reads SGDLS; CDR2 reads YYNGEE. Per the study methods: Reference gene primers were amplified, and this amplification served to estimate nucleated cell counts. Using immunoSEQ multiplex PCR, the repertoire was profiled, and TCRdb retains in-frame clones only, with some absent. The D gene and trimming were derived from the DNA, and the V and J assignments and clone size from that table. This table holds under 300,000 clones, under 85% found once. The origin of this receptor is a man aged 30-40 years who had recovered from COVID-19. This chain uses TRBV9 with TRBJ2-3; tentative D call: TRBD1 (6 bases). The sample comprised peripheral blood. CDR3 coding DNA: TGTGCCAGCAGCGTAGGGGCAGGGGCTACCACAGATACGCAGTATTTT. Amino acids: CASSVGAGATTDTQYF. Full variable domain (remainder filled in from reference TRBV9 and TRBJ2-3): DSGVTQTPKHLITATGQRVTLRCSPRSGDLSVYWYQQSLDQGLQFLIQYYNGEERAKGNILERFSAQQFPDLHSELNLSSLELGDSALYFCASSVGAGATTDTQYFGPGTRLTVL.